The TCR beta chain described here comes from a study of graft-versus-host responses after intestinal transplantation. As concerns this clone: The same CDR3 can be traced to other DNA sequences in this sample.

This CDR3 spans 12 amino acids. The V end lost 3 bases, the J end lost 1 base, and 3 bases lay between the germline ends. Germline values: CDR1 SEHNR, CDR2 FQNEAQ (reference sequence). Data came from immunoSEQ multiplex PCR; TCRdb stores just in-frame clones and leaves some out. This sample has more than 50,000 clones, with 90% to 95% found just once. The TCR originated in a human patient who received an intestinal transplant, so some T cells may come from the graft donor. The chain uses TRBV7-9 and TRBJ1-1; D not certain. This material consisted of PBMCs, taken roughly 120 days after intestinal transplantation. The DNA for the CDR3 is TGTGCCAGCAGCTTCCGGAACACTGAAGCTTTCTTT. It is translated as CASSFRNTEAFF.